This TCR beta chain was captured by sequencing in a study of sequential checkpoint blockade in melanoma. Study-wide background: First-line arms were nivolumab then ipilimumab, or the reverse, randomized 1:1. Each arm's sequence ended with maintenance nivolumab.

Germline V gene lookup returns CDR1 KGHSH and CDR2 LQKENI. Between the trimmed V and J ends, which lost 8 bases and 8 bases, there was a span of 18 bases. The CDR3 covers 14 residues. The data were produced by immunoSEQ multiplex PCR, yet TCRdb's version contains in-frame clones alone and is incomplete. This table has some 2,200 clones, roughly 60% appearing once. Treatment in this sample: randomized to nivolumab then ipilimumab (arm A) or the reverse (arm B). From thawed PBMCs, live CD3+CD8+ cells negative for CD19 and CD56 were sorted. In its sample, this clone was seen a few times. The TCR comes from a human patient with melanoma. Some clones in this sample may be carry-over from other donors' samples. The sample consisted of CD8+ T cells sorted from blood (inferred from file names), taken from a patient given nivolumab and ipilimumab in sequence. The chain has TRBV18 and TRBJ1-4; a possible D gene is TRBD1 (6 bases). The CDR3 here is CASTVQGESEKLFF. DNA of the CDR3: TGTGCCAGCACCGTACAGGGAGAGAGCGAAAAACTGTTTTTT.